This T cell receptor beta chain is from a study of glioma-infiltrating T cells after dendritic cell vaccination. Looking at the study overall: Glioblastoma patients came from Phase I and II dendritic cell vaccination trials.

TCRB CDR3 was amplified from 2 ug genomic DNA or less. The primer mix had 60 V beta and 13 J beta primers. Sequencing was performed with immunoSEQ multiplex PCR; in TCRdb, only in-frame clones are kept and a portion is missing. The data hold 80,000 to 100,000 clones, with 80% observed a single time. Time point in this sample: after dendritic cell vaccination, including at tumor progression/relapse. PBMC sampling occurred before vaccination, two weeks after the third dose, and at progression. This TCR derives from a human donor with glioblastoma. The sample in question was blood, obtained after dendritic cell vaccination.

The CDR3 loop reads CASSFSPRQGASYGYTF. Here the CDR3 DNA reads TGTGCCAGCAGCTTTTCCCCACGACAGGGGGCAAGCTATGGCTACACCTTC. V gene TRBV7-8 combines with J gene TRBJ1-2, with 10 bases aligning to TRBD1. Losses at the gene ends were 3 bases for V and 4 bases for J; bases not matched to a gene: 11. The germline CDR1 and CDR2 sequences are SGHVS and FQNEAQ. The CDR3 is 17 amino acids.